This TCR beta chain was observed in a study of T cells after yellow fever vaccination. Study-level points and caveats: The booster saw the reappearance of most primary-vaccination clones (roughly 95% CD4, around 88% CD8). The CD4 compartment and the CD8 compartment contained a small share of clonotypes in common. A weaker but faster secondary response was observed, peaking on day 5 versus 15.

The CDR3 length is 18 residues. Germline-derived CDR1 and CDR2 are LGHNA and YSLEER. V was cut by 2 bases and J by 4 bases, with 22 bases left in between. As concerns this clonotype: Its antigen remains unidentified.

For TCR, cDNA came from 5'RACE template switching, which added a universal primer site and UMIs. TCRdb called the 5' RACE reads again in MiXCR, with one record for every CDR3 protein. Here the sample spans hundreds of thousands of distinct CDR3 sequences, around an eighth being singletons. The rearrangement joins TRBV4-3 to TRBJ2-3; maybe TRBD2 (5 bases). Source: PBMCs, taken on the day of the yellow fever booster vaccination. This clonotype originated in a man aged 25-40 years who received the YFV17D yellow fever vaccine. The CDR3 DNA follows: TGCGCCAGCAGCCAAAAACTCTTGGGGAGACTACCTCCAGATACGCAGTATTTT. Translating gives CASSQKLLGRLPPDTQYF.